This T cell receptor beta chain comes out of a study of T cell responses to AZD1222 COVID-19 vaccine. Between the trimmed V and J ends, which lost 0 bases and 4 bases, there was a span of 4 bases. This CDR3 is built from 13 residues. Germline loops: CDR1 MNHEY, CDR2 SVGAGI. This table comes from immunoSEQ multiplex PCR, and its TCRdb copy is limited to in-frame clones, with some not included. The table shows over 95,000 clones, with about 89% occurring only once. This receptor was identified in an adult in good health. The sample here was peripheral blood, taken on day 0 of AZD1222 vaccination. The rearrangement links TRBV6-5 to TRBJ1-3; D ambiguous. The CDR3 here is CASSYSGGNTIYF. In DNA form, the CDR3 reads TGTGCCAGCAGTTACTCGGGGGGAAACACCATATATTTT.